What follows are 25 T cell receptor beta chains derived from one specimen sequenced in a study of T cell responses to AZD1222 COVID-19 vaccine. Here immunoSEQ multiplex PCR was the method, and the copy in TCRdb shows in-frame clones only, minus some. The sample yields fewer than 200,000 clones, under 95% seen once. The sequencing here drew on peripheral blood, taken on day 0 of MenACWY control vaccination. Receptor source: an adult in good health.

The chain recombines TRBV30 with TRBJ2-7; 8 nucleotides align to TRBD2. The germline gives CDR1 GTSNPN, CDR2 SVGIG (reference sequence). CDR3 length: 13 residues. Trimming took 2 bases from V and 6 from J; bases not matched to a gene: 6. CDR3 DNA sequence: TGTGCCTGGAGTAGGGGACTAGTAGGCGAGCAGTACTTC. Translation: CAWSRGLVGEQYF.

Worth noting for this clone: No conserved phenylalanine or tryptophan ends this CDR3, so it is likely a read error. The DNA is left out, because the CDR3 cannot be placed on it with certainty; the CDR3 is given as TCRdb lists it. This sequence joins TRBV27 and TRBJ2-7. Germline CDR1 and CDR2: MNHEY and SMNVEV (reference sequence). The CDR3 totals 11 residues, both ends included. The CDR3 sequence is CASSLSPGRVL.

This clone was seen only a few times. The chain combines TRBV27 with TRBJ2-5; either TRBD1 or TRBD2 may fit D (5 bases each). V lost 0 bases and J 7 bases, leaving 21 bases between the germline ends. This CDR3 region has 17 residues. Germline CDR1 is MNHEY and CDR2 is SMNVEV (reference sequence). The CDR3 coding sequence is TGTGCCAGCAGTTTATCGTTCGGGACGCAAAACCGGGGGACCCAGTACTTC. Protein sequence: CASSLSFGTQNRGTQYF.

This clone was recorded only once. DNA of the CDR3: TGTGCCAGTAGCCTCCCGACTAGCGGGAGTTTCATTCAGTACTTC. It is translated as CASSLPTSGSFIQYF. The chain combines TRBV19 with TRBJ2-4, with 12 bases fitting TRBD2. Per the germline V gene, CDR1 is LNHDA and CDR2 is SQIVND (reference sequence). J gave up 9 bases and V 6 bases, and 9 bases lay outside the gene matches. There are 15 residues in the CDR3.

The CDR3 bases are TGTGCCAGCAGATCTCCCTACGAGCAGTACTTC. It yields the protein CASRSPYEQYF. V and J are TRBV28 and TRBJ2-7; D gene uncertain. Germline-derived CDR1 and CDR2 are MDHEN and SYDVKM. The CDR3 length is 11 residues. Deletions cut 6 bases from V and 2 bases from J, with 5 bases between.

J is TRBJ2-7 and V is TRBV5-4; 8 bases map to TRBD1. Germline CDR1 is SGHNT and CDR2 is YYREEE (reference sequence). V dropped 1 base and J dropped 4; count of bases not matched to a gene: 7. CDR3 size: 15 residues. The CDR3 nucleotides are TGTGCCAGCAGCTTGCCCGGACAGGGCGAGTACGAGCAGTACTTC. It is translated as CASSLPGQGEYEQYF. The full variable domain, in which reference TRBV5-4 and TRBJ2-7 provide the parts outside the CDR3, is ETGVTQSPTHLIKTRGQQVTLRCSSQSGHNTVSWYQQALGQGPQFIFQYYREEENGRGNFPPRFSGLQFPNYSSELNVNALELDDSALYLCASSLPGQGEYEQYFGPGTRLTVT.

V and J are TRBV3-1 (or the pseudogene TRBV3-2) and TRBJ1-1; the D gene is possibly TRBD1 (6 bases). V dropped 0 bases and J dropped 4 bases, with 18 bases sitting between them. CDR3 size: 17 residues. Germline assignment: CDR1 LGHDT and CDR2 YNNKEL (reference sequence). This chain's CDR3 is CASSQDKGGKTPTEAFF. The CDR3 region has the DNA TGTGCCAGCAGCCAAGACAAGGGGGGAAAAACTCCCACTGAAGCTTTCTTT.

CDR3 nucleotides: TGTGCCAGCAGCCCTCAAGGGGATTCACCCCTCCACTTT. This codes for CASSPQGDSPLHF. The J gene is TRBJ1-6, the V gene TRBV9, with a weak D call TRBD1 (5 bases). V lost 4 bases and J lost 8, with 10 bases in between. The CDR3 extends over 13 amino acids. Germline V gene sequence: CDR1 SGDLS, CDR2 YYNGEE.

J is TRBJ2-7 and V is TRBV7-8, with 12 bases aligning to TRBD1. J was trimmed by 5 bases and V by 0 bases; bases with no gene match: 8. CDR3 length: 17 residues. Germline loops: CDR1 SGHVS, CDR2 FQNEAQ. The CDR3 nucleotides are TGTGCCAGCAGCTTAGCGCCCTGGGACAGGGGGCGAAACGAGCAGTACTTC. Translated: CASSLAPWDRGRNEQYF.

The CDR3 DNA follows: TGTGCCAGCAGTTCGGGACTAGCGGCCGCGAGGCAGTACTTC. Translated, it gives CASSSGLAAARQYF. The chain has TRBV6-2 or TRBV6-3 and TRBJ2-7; 11 bases map to TRBD2. Germline CDR1 reads MNHEY; CDR2 reads SVGEGT. The CDR3 totals 14 residues. V dropped 4 bases and J dropped 9; count of bases not matched to a gene: 8.

V and J are TRBV7-2 and TRBJ1-4, with 10 bases identical to TRBD1. Trimming took 3 bases from V and 6 from J; bases not matched to a gene: 4. The V gene's germline CDR1 is SGHTA and CDR2 FQGNSA. The CDR3 is 15 residues long. CDR3 protein: CASSFDRGPYEKLFF. The CDR3 DNA is TGTGCCAGCAGCTTCGACAGGGGGCCCTATGAAAAACTGTTTTTT.

The chain joins TRBV6-5 to TRBJ2-3; tentative D call: TRBD2 (6 bases). Germline values: CDR1 MNHEY, CDR2 SVGAGI. Trimming took 7 bases from V and 6 from J, leaving 17 bases between them. The CDR3 covers 14 residues. CDR3 protein: CASKVGGSPDTQYF. CDR3 coding DNA: TGTGCCAGCAAAGTCGGAGGGAGTCCGGATACGCAGTATTTT.

This rearrangement joins TRBV20-1 to TRBJ1-2, with 8 bases matching TRBD1. After removal of 3 bases from V and 4 bases from J, the junction contained 7 bases not matched to a gene. This CDR3 is built from 14 residues. Germline V gives CDR1 DFQATT, CDR2 SNEGSKA (reference sequence). The CDR3 bases are TGCAGTGCTAGTCAGGGGGCGCAAGTCTATGGCTACACCTTC. Protein: CSASQGAQVYGYTF.

The rearrangement links TRBV15 to TRBJ2-5; either TRBD1 or TRBD2 may supply D (5 bases each). With 4 bases removed from V and 8 bases from J, the gap between germline ends came to 20 bases. The CDR3 totals 15 residues. The V gene's germline CDR1 is LNHNV and CDR2 YYDKDF (reference sequence). CDR3: CATSTWGGPGDTQYF. The DNA for the CDR3 is TGTGCCACCAGCACCTGGGGCGGGCCCGGGGATACCCAGTACTTC.

This clone was recorded a few times. The J gene is TRBJ2-7, the V gene TRBV21-1; TRBD2 is the table's D call and was not checked against the DNA. TRBV21-1 is labeled a pseudogene. The CDR3 runs 15 residues. CDR3 region: CASSKGLICTYEQYF. The DNA for the CDR3 is TGTGCCAGCAGCAAAGGACTCATATGTACCTACGAGCAGTACTTC.

The chain combines TRBV4-2 with TRBJ2-7; TRBD2 matches at 9 bases. Trimming removed 4 bases from V and 4 bases from J; junction bases left unmatched: 14. This CDR3 contains 17 residues. Germline V gives CDR1 LGHNA, CDR2 YNFKEQ. CDR3 bases: TGTGCCAGCAGCCCGACCCCCCTGCTAGCGGGGATTTACGAGCAGTACTTC. This codes for CASSPTPLLAGIYEQYF.

The rearrangement uses TRBV12-1 and TRBJ2-7. TRBV12-1 is deemed a pseudogene. This CDR3 spans 18 amino acids. As DNA, the CDR3 is TGTGCCAGCAGCTTTAGATGCTTTAGCGAGGGGATAATATACGAGCAGTACTTC. Translated, it gives CASSFRCFSEGIIYEQYF.

This chain uses TRBV18 with TRBJ1-3, with D perhaps TRBD1 (5 bases). The CDR3 has 16 amino acids. Germline V CDR1 and CDR2: KGHSH, LQKENI. V lost 8 bases and J lost 1, with 18 bases in between. CDR3 DNA: TGTGCCAGCCAGAAGAATGCAGGGCGATCTGGAAACACCATATATTTT. Its protein product is CASQKNAGRSGNTIYF.

The chain couples TRBV19 to TRBJ1-6, with D unresolved. Between the trimmed V and J ends, which lost 4 bases and 14 bases, there was a span of 15 bases. The germline V gene encodes CDR1 LNHDA and CDR2 SQIVND (reference sequence). The CDR3 extends over 13 amino acids. CDR3 sequence: CASSRNSPFTLHF. CDR3 nucleotide sequence: TGTGCCAGTAGTAGGAACTCTCCATTCACCCTCCACTTT.

This clone was seen just once. The chain carries TRBV19 and TRBJ2-6; tentatively, D is TRBD1 (5 bases). Trimming shortened V by 6 bases and J by 6 bases, and 12 bases separated the two germline ends. This CDR3 contains 14 residues. Germline CDR1 is LNHDA and CDR2 is SQIVND (reference sequence). The CDR3 nucleotides are TGTGCCAGTAGCGGCAGGGCGGCGGCCAACGTCCTGACTTTC. This gives the protein CASSGRAAANVLTF. Full variable domain (rest looked up from reference TRBV19 and TRBJ2-6): DGGITQSPKYLFRKEGQNVTLSCEQNLNHDAMYWYRQDPGQGLRLIYYSQIVNDFQKGDIAEGYSVSREKKESFPLTVTSAQKNPTAFYLCASSGRAAANVLTFGAGSRLTVL.

The V call is TRBV10-3, the J call TRBJ1-1; D is perhaps TRBD1 (5 bases). The CDR3 consists of 15 residues. V lost 0 bases and J 1 base, leaving 9 bases between the germline ends. Germline V lookup: CDR1 ENHRY, CDR2 SYGVKD. CDR3 DNA sequence: TGTGCCATCAGTGAGTCTGGGGCCGGGAACACTGAAGCTTTCTTT. It yields the protein CAISESGAGNTEAFF.

The chain uses TRBV2 and TRBJ2-1; unclear D gene. This CDR3 spans 14 amino acids. Germline V gene lookup returns CDR1 SNHLY and CDR2 FYNNEI. Trimming took 3 bases from V and 5 from J, leaving 11 bases between them. The CDR3 loop is CASSDTYNHNEQFF. Here the CDR3 DNA reads TGTGCCAGCAGTGACACCTACAATCACAATGAGCAGTTCTTC.

V is TRBV7-9 and J is TRBJ1-2, with 9 bases matching TRBD1. The germline V gene has CDR1 SEHNR and CDR2 FQNEAQ (reference sequence). V shed 5 bases, J shed 4 bases, and the junction held 5 bases outside the gene matches. This CDR3 region has 14 residues. Here the CDR3 reads CASSPPQGAYGYTF. CDR3 nucleotide sequence: TGTGCCAGCAGCCCCCCACAGGGGGCCTATGGCTACACCTTC. The variable domain in full, completed from reference TRBV7-9 and TRBJ1-2, reads DTGVSQNPRHKITKRGQNVTFRCDPISEHNRLYWYRQTLGQGPEFLTYFQNEAQLEKSRLLSDRFSAERPKGSFSTLEIQRTEQGDSAMYLCASSPPQGAYGYTFGSGTRLTVV.

CDR3 bases: TGTGCCAGCAGCCAAGCCCACGAGGGCTCCTACGAGCAGTACTTC. Its translation is CASSQAHEGSYEQYF. The chain carries TRBV3-1 (or the pseudogene TRBV3-2) and TRBJ2-7; perhaps TRBD2 as D (5 bases). This CDR3 region has 15 residues. Between the trimmed V and J ends, which lost 1 base and 0 bases, there was a span of 10 bases. The germline V gene encodes CDR1 LGHDT and CDR2 YNNKEL (reference sequence).

This clone was counted a few times. J is TRBJ2-1 and V is TRBV7-3; perhaps D is TRBD1 or TRBD2 (5 bases each). The CDR3 totals 15 residues. V lost 5 bases and J 0 bases, leaving 11 bases between the germline ends. Germline CDR1 is SGHTA and CDR2 is FQGTGA. This CDR3 reads CASSRDRSSYNEQFF. The CDR3 DNA reads TGTGCCAGCAGCCGGGACCGCAGCTCCTACAATGAGCAGTTCTTC.